Listed below are T cell receptor beta chains from one sample, sequenced in a study of cytomegalovirus exposure and HLA in healthy donors. This table comes from immunoSEQ multiplex PCR, and its TCRdb copy is limited to in-frame clones, with some not included. The sample carries over 100,000 clones, about three fifths recorded once. The sequenced sample was PBMCs. The source is a man in his forties in good health and CMV-seropositive. Each CDR3 is given with its conserved first and last residue. D genes are given only for firm matches. The listing skips clone size in some rows; elsewhere it reads once, few, many or a size class.

v_gene	d_gene	j_gene	abundance	CDR3nt	CDR3aa
TRBV6-5	NA	TRBJ1-4	few	TGTGCCAGCAGTTACTCTCTACAGGCAACTAATGAAAAACTGTTTTTT	CASSYSLQATNEKLFF
TRBV6-1	NA	TRBJ1-1	NA	TGTGCCAGCAGTGAATCTACTGTGAACACTGAAGCTTTCTTT	CASSESTVNTEAFF
TRBV29-1	TRBD2	TRBJ2-7	NA	TGCAGCGTTGAAATGGGGGGGTCTTACTACGAGCAGTACTTC	CSVEMGGSYYEQYF
TRBV28	NA	TRBJ2-5	few	TGTGCCAGCAGTCGACAGAACCAAGAGACCCAGTACTTC	CASSRQNQETQYF
TRBV6-5	NA	TRBJ2-7	NA	TGTGCCAGCACCAGCTCCTACGAGCAGTACTTC	CASTSSYEQYF
TRBV5-6	NA	TRBJ1-6	few	TGTGCCAGCAGCTTCGTAGGCAGTGGAGTATCACCCCTCCACTTT	CASSFVGSGVSPLHF
TRBV12-5	NA	TRBJ1-5	NA	TGTGCTAGTGGTTTGCCGAAAAGCGGCGGCAATCAGCCCCAGCATTTT	CASGLPKSGGNQPQHF
TRBV29-1	TRBD1	TRBJ2-5	NA	TGCAGCGTGGTACAGGGGGCACAAGAGACCCAGTACTTC	CSVVQGAQETQYF
TRBV9	TRBD2	TRBJ2-1	NA	TGTGCCAGCAGCTTAACCGGGACTAGCGGGAGTGGCCATGAGCAGTTCTTC	CASSLTGTSGSGHEQFF
TRBV7-8	NA	TRBJ2-7	NA	TGTGCCAGCAGCCTGGGACAAGGGGGGGGCGAGCAGTACTTC	CASSLGQGGGEQYF
TRBV4-1	NA	TRBJ2-3	NA	TGCGCCAGCAGCCAAGATGTGATTAGGGAGCCAGATACGCAGTATTTT	CASSQDVIREPDTQYF
TRBV27	NA	TRBJ1-5	NA	TGTGCCAGCAGTTCGAGATTACAGGGTTTCAATCAGCCCCAGCATTTT	CASSSRLQGFNQPQHF
TRBV28	NA	TRBJ2-6	NA	TGTGCCAGCAGCCCTAATGGGCTGAACTCTGGGGCCAACGTCCTGACTTTC	CASSPNGLNSGANVLTF
TRBV19	NA	TRBJ2-5	NA	TGTGCCAGTAGTCCCCGATGGCAGGGCGGTGAGACCCAGTACTTC	CASSPRWQGGETQYF
TRBV15	TRBD2	TRBJ2-7	NA	TGTGCCACCAGCAGAGATCTGAGGGGAGGGGAGCAGTACTTC	CATSRDLRGGEQYF
TRBV2	NA	TRBJ2-2	NA	TGTGCCAGCAGTGATCGGGTGAACACCGGGGAGCTGTTTTTT	CASSDRVNTGELFF
TRBV10-3	NA	TRBJ2-1	NA	TGTGCCATCACCAGGACTGAACCCGGGTACTCCTACAATGAGCAGTTCTTC	CAITRTEPGYSYNEQFF
TRBV6-1	TRBD1	TRBJ2-7	NA	TGTGCCAGCAGTGATTCCGGGACAGGGATCTACGAGCAGTACTTC	CASSDSGTGIYEQYF
TRBV5-1	NA	TRBJ2-3	NA	TGCGCCAGCAGCTTGGGGCTCAGGGGCAGGATGGATACGCAGTATTTT	CASSLGLRGRMDTQYF
TRBV2	TRBD1	TRBJ2-2	NA	TGTGCCAGCAGTGAATGGGCGACAGCGGACAGGGGGCTCAACACCGGGGAGCTGTTTTTT	CASSEWATADRGLNTGELFF
TRBV6-4	TRBD1	TRBJ2-3	NA	TGTGCCAGCAGTGAGGACAGGGCTCCCTTTTACGCAGATACGCAGTATTTT	CASSEDRAPFYADTQYF
TRBV28	TRBD1	TRBJ1-1	once	TGTGCCAGCAGTTCGTCCGGGACAGCGAACACTGAAGCTTTCTTC	CASSSSGTANTEAFF
TRBV5-1	NA	TRBJ2-3	NA	TGCGCCAGCAGCTTCCCAGGGAACGCAGATACGCAGTATTTT	CASSFPGNADTQYF
TRBV5-1	NA	TRBJ2-5	few	TGCGCCAGCAGCTTGGGGCATGTGGGGCTAGCGGAGACCCAGTACTTC	CASSLGHVGLAETQYF
TRBV7-3	NA	TRBJ2-5	NA	TGTGCCAGCAGCTTAGCGAGAAGAGAGACCCAGTACTTC	CASSLARRETQYF
TRBV9	TRBD1	TRBJ1-3	NA	TGTGCCAGCAGCGTAGGAGGGGGCCCTTGGGGAAACACCATATATTTT	CASSVGGGPWGNTIYF
TRBV7-9	TRBD1	TRBJ2-2	few	TGTGCCAGCAGCGCAGACCCCGGGACAGTGGCGAACACCGGGGAGCTGTTTTTT	CASSADPGTVANTGELFF
TRBV7-2	TRBD2	TRBJ2-1	NA	TGTGCCAGCAGCTTTCTAGCGGGGAGGAACAATGAGCAGTTCTTC	CASSFLAGRNNEQFF
TRBV15	NA	TRBJ2-3	once	TGTGCCACAAAGGGGGGGGGTTTCGCAGATACGCAGTATTTT	CATKGGGFADTQYF
TRBV7-8	TRBD1	TRBJ1-5	few	TGTGCCAGCAGCTTAAGGGCCGGGACAGGGGGCACGGAGCCCCAGCATTTT	CASSLRAGTGGTEPQHF
TRBV4-2	NA	TRBJ2-7	once	TGTGCCAGCAGCCAAGATAGGAGGGGATGGCCTAGCGAAACTTACGAGCAGTACTTC	CASSQDRRGWPSETYEQYF
TRBV19	NA	TRBJ1-6	once	TGTGCCAGTAGTATTCAGCCAGGTACGAATTCACCCCTCCACTTT	CASSIQPGTNSPLHF
TRBV25-1	TRBD1	TRBJ1-1	NA	TGTGCCAGCAGTGCGGGGACAGAACCTGAAGCTTTCTTT	CASSAGTEPEAFF
TRBV28	NA	TRBJ2-7	NA	TGTGCCACCACCAGATACGAGCAGTACTTC	CATTRYEQYF
TRBV27	NA	TRBJ2-2	NA	TGTGCCAGCAGTCGTTACGGGGAGCTGTTTTTT	CASSRYGELFF
TRBV7-6	TRBD1	TRBJ1-1	NA	TGTGCCAGCAGCTCGGGACAGGGGAGCACTGAAGCTTTCTTT	CASSSGQGSTEAFF
TRBV19	TRBD1	TRBJ1-1	once	TGTGCCAGTAGTGGGTGGGACAGGGGCCAGAACACTGAAGCTTTCTTT	CASSGWDRGQNTEAFF
TRBV6-5	NA	TRBJ2-7	NA	TGTGCCAGCAGTTCCCAGGGCCCCCGAGAGCAGTACTTC	CASSSQGPREQYF
TRBV29-1	NA	TRBJ1-6	few	TGCAGCGTTGCAGAAGCGACGGGGTATAATTCACCCCTCCACTTT	CSVAEATGYNSPLHF
TRBV7-9	NA	TRBJ2-5	few	TGTGCCAATAGTCGAGTGAGGGAGACCCAGTACTTC	CANSRVRETQYF
TRBV7-2	NA	TRBJ2-1	NA	TGTGCCAGCACCGCCTCAGGCAATGAGCAGTTCTTC	CASTASGNEQFF
TRBV4-3	NA	TRBJ2-1	few	TGCGCCAGCAGCCAAGCCTCAGTGGGAGCCGGCAATGAGCAGTTCTTC	CASSQASVGAGNEQFF
TRBV2	TRBD2	TRBJ2-3	few	TGTGCCAGCATCGGGCTAGCGGGGGGTCGGGGAACAGATACGCAGTATTTT	CASIGLAGGRGTDTQYF
TRBV27	NA	TRBJ1-6	NA	TGTGCCAGCAGTTTAGGTTTGGGCCGAAATTCACCCCTCCACTTT	CASSLGLGRNSPLHF
TRBV5-1	TRBD1	TRBJ2-3	few	TGCGCCAGCAGCTTGAGCCAGGGGGTAGCAGATACGCAGTATTTT	CASSLSQGVADTQYF
TRBV5-4	NA	TRBJ1-2	NA	TGTGCCAGCAGCTTGGTACAGGTTACCCACTATGGCTACACCTTC	CASSLVQVTHYGYTF
TRBV5-6	TRBD1	TRBJ1-3	NA	TGTGCCAGCAGCCCCCGGACAGGGTCTGGAAACACCATATATTTT	CASSPRTGSGNTIYF
TRBV6-1	NA	TRBJ2-7	NA	TGTGCCAGCAGTGACGTAGTGGGATCCAGGACAGTGTACGAGCAGTACTTC	CASSDVVGSRTVYEQYF
TRBV4-3	NA	TRBJ1-2	NA	TGCGCCAGCAGCCCCTCGGCCGGGATGGACTATGGCTACACCTTC	CASSPSAGMDYGYTF
TRBV28	NA	TRBJ1-1	NA	TGTGCCAGCAGTCGACCGGACAGCCTTGAAGCTTTCTTT	CASSRPDSLEAFF
TRBV6-5	TRBD1	TRBJ1-1	NA	TGTGCCAGCAAAGGACAGGGGGCACACGAAGCTTTCTTT	CASKGQGAHEAFF
TRBV9	NA	TRBJ1-5	NA	TGTGCCAGCAGCTCGGGGAGGGCGATCAATCAGCCCCAGCATTTT	CASSSGRAINQPQHF